The entry below gives a single TCR beta chain sequence along with its context. Its antigen is unknown. 13 Jbeta primers and 60 Vbeta primers were used for the PCR. The method was immunoSEQ multiplex PCR; TCRdb's version includes in-frame clones alone and lacks a portion of them. Its listing shows under 200,000 clones. The entry originates in a study of cytomegalovirus exposure and HLA in healthy donors. Study findings and constraints: Cytomegalovirus association was listed for 150 or so TCR beta chains. Reports indicate that TCR beta sequences accurately predicted the HLA-A and HLA-B alleles of most subjects.

Germline V lookup: CDR1 SEHNR, CDR2 FQNEAQ (reference sequence). V lost 5 bases, J lost 0 bases, and 17 bases lay in between. CDR3 length: 17 residues. The sequenced sample was PBMCs. The V gene is TRBV7-9, the J gene TRBJ2-1; TRBD2 might be the D (6 bases). The sequence derives from a man younger than 45 in good health and CMV-seronegative. CDR3 bases: TGTGCCAGCAGCCCACCCCTTGTGGGGGGCTCCTACAATGAGCAGTTCTTC. Translated, it gives CASSPPLVGGSYNEQFF.